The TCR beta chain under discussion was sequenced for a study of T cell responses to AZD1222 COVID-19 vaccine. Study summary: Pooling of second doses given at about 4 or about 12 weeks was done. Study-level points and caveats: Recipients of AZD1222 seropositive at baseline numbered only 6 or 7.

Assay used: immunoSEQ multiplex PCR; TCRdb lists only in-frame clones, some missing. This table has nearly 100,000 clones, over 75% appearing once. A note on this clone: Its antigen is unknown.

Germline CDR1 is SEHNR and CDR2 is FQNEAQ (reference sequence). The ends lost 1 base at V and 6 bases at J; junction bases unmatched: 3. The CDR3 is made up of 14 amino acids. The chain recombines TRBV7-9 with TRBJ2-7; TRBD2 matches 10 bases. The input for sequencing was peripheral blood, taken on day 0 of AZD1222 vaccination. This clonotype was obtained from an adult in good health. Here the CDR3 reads CASSLEGLATEQYF. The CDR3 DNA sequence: TGTGCCAGCAGCTTAGAGGGACTAGCGACCGAGCAGTACTTC.